Listed below are T cell receptor beta chains from one sample, sequenced in a study of lymphopenia after photon versus proton radiotherapy. Sequencing was performed with immunoSEQ multiplex PCR; in TCRdb, only in-frame clones are kept and a portion is missing. The sample shows some 41,000 clones, around 85% of them seen only once. This specimen consisted of peripheral blood, obtained from a patient treated with photon-based radiotherapy. These receptors all stem from a man between 50 and 59 years old with gastric cancer. Both conserved end residues are part of each CDR3. D genes are given only for firm matches. Not every row has a clone size; where given, it reads once, few, many or a size class.

size	D	J	V	CDR3	DNA
-	TRBD1	TRBJ1-1	TRBV7-2	CASSRTGQNTEAFF	TGTGCCAGCAGCCGGACAGGCCAAAACACTGAAGCTTTCTTT
-	-	TRBJ2-7	TRBV27	CASSLLPGDGRYEQYF	TGTGCCAGCAGTTTACTTCCCGGGGATGGACGCTACGAGCAGTACTTC
-	-	TRBJ2-3	TRBV9	CASSALEGSTDTQYF	TGTGCCAGCAGCGCGCTGGAGGGGAGCACAGATACGCAGTATTTT
-	TRBD2	TRBJ2-3	TRBV14	CASSQVASGVPPTQYF	TGTGCCAGCAGCCAAGTGGCTAGCGGGGTTCCCCCGACTCAGTATTTT
-	-	TRBJ1-2	TRBV10-1	CASSESSTWSEDGYTF	TGCGCCAGCAGTGAGTCCTCGACATGGTCCGAGGATGGCTACACCTTC
once	-	TRBJ2-5	TRBV5-6	CASSFFGETQYF	TGTGCCAGCAGCTTTTTCGGAGAGACCCAGTACTTC
-	TRBD2	TRBJ2-7	TRBV9	CASSVDYSGRSYEQYF	TGTGCCAGCAGCGTAGATTATAGCGGGAGATCCTACGAGCAGTACTTC
-	-	TRBJ2-3	TRBV29-1	CSVPTRGTDTQYF	TGCAGCGTCCCGACAAGGGGAACAGATACGCAGTATTTT
medium-sized	-	TRBJ1-2	TRBV18	CASSPQDGQPAYGYTF	TGTGCCAGCTCCCCACAGGACGGACAGCCTGCGTATGGCTACACCTTC
once	-	TRBJ2-6	TRBV18	CASSPPLKNSSGANVLTF	TGTGCCAGCTCACCACCGTTAAAGAACAGCTCTGGGGCCAACGTCCTGACTTTC
few	-	TRBJ2-5	TRBV7-2	CASGEAATPGETQYF	TGTGCCAGCGGGGAAGCGGCCACGCCCGGGGAGACCCAGTACTTC
-	TRBD1	TRBJ1-6	TRBV11-2	CASSLDTGGKYSPLHF	TGTGCCAGCAGCTTAGACACAGGGGGAAAGTATTCACCCCTCCACTTT
-	TRBD1	TRBJ2-7	TRBV10-3	CAISRTGGNHEQYF	TGTGCCATTTCCCGGACAGGGGGCAACCACGAGCAGTACTTC
few	TRBD2	TRBJ2-7	TRBV6-5	CASSLGLAGAYEQYF	TGTGCCAGCAGTTTGGGACTAGCGGGAGCATACGAGCAGTACTTC
few	-	TRBJ1-1	TRBV18	CASSDRAVMNTEAFF	TGTGCCAGCTCCGACCGGGCTGTTATGAACACTGAAGCTTTCTTT
-	TRBD1	TRBJ1-4	TRBV2	CASTAGGTTNEKLFF	TGTGCCAGCACGGCAGGGGGCACAACTAATGAAAAACTGTTTTTT
-	-	TRBJ2-1	TRBV9	CASSVASDPYNEQFF	TGTGCCAGCAGCGTAGCTAGTGATCCCTACAATGAGCAGTTCTTC
-	-	TRBJ2-1	TRBV7-2	CASSSEQGRNEQFF	TGTGCCAGCAGCTCCGAACAGGGTCGGAATGAGCAGTTCTTC
-	-	TRBJ2-1	TRBV19	CASSIPAESSYNEQFF	TGTGCCAGTAGTATCCCAGCCGAGAGCTCCTACAATGAGCAGTTCTTC
once	TRBD2	TRBJ2-1	TRBV7-2	CASSLGLAGGSGQFF	TGTGCCAGCAGCTTAGGACTAGCGGGAGGGTCGGGGCAGTTCTTC
-	-	TRBJ2-2	TRBV19	CASRDWGDGELFF	TGTGCCAGTAGAGACTGGGGAGACGGGGAGCTGTTTTTT
-	-	TRBJ2-3	TRBV7-9	CASSDSGGSTDTQYF	TGTGCCAGCAGTGATTCAGGGGGGAGCACAGATACGCAGTATTTT
-	TRBD1	TRBJ2-5	TRBV10-3	CASGGQQETQYF	TGTGCCTCTGGGGGACAGCAAGAGACCCAGTACTTC
-	TRBD2	TRBJ2-2	TRBV5-1	CASSSSIRLAVNTGELFF	TGCGCCAGCAGCTCTTCAATTAGACTAGCGGTTAACACCGGGGAGCTGTTTTTT
-	-	TRBJ1-1	TRBV2	CASSLQVNTEAFF	TGTGCCAGCAGTTTACAAGTGAACACTGAAGCTTTCTTT
-	TRBD1	TRBJ1-1	TRBV5-4	CASSLVDRASGAFF	TGTGCCAGCAGCTTGGTCGACAGGGCAAGTGGAGCTTTCTTT
-	-	TRBJ1-4	TRBV6-5	CASSYAHNEKLFF	TGTGCCAGCAGTTACGCCCATAATGAAAAACTGTTTTTT
once	-	TRBJ2-1	TRBV7-3	CASSGYRVLNEQFF	TGTGCCAGCAGCGGATACAGGGTTCTAAATGAGCAGTTCTTC
-	TRBD1	TRBJ1-1	TRBV6-1	CASSLTGGTEAFF	TGTGCCAGCAGTTTGACAGGGGGAACTGAAGCTTTCTTT
-	TRBD1	TRBJ2-7	TRBV7-2	CASSFTGTGGFSYEQYF	TGTGCCAGCAGCTTTACCGGGACAGGTGGTTTCTCCTACGAGCAGTACTTC
-	TRBD2	TRBJ2-1	TRBV7-9	CASSPSGGQGNEQFF	TGTGCCAGCAGCCCGTCGGGGGGGCAGGGCAATGAGCAGTTCTTC
-	TRBD1	TRBJ2-3	TRBV7-3	CASSLWTGVTDTQYF	TGTGCCAGCAGCCTCTGGACAGGGGTCACAGATACGCAGTATTTT
-	-	TRBJ2-7	TRBV6-5	CASSSGLTLLEQYF	TGTGCCAGCAGTTCGGGACTTACTCTGTTAGAGCAGTACTTC
few	-	TRBJ1-2	TRBV7-8	CASSLVAGAGVNYGYTF	TGTGCCAGCAGCTTAGTGGCAGGGGCTGGGGTGAACTATGGCTACACCTTC
-	-	TRBJ2-7	TRBV7-2	CASSSVARTPGSEQYF	TGTGCCAGCAGCTCAGTGGCTAGGACCCCGGGGTCCGAGCAGTACTTC
-	TRBD1	TRBJ1-2	TRBV18	CASSPLDRADYGYTF	TGTGCCAGCTCACCATTGGACAGGGCGGACTATGGCTACACCTTC
-	-	TRBJ2-1	TRBV13	CASSSGVGSYNEQFF	TGTGCCAGCAGCTCAGGGGTAGGATCCTACAATGAGCAGTTCTTC
once	-	TRBJ1-2	TRBV19	CASRGFYGYTF	TGTGCCAGTAGGGGGTTCTATGGCTACACCTTC
-	-	TRBJ1-4	TRBV5-6	CASSLEPRVSTNEKLFF	TGTGCCAGCAGCTTGGAACCTCGGGTGTCAACTAATGAAAAACTGTTTTTT
-	-	TRBJ2-1	TRBV7-9	CASSLVLSGNEQFF	TGTGCCAGCAGCTTAGTGCTGAGCGGCAATGAGCAGTTCTTC
once	-	TRBJ1-1	TRBV19	CASSMRGVNTEAFF	TGTGCCAGTAGTATGCGGGGGGTGAACACTGAAGCTTTCTTT
-	-	TRBJ1-2	TRBV30	CAWSPLGGYTF	TGTGCCTGGAGCCCGCTTGGCGGCTACACCTTC
-	TRBD1	TRBJ1-2	TRBV28	CASSPVKGAKVEFGYTF	TGTGCCAGCAGTCCCGTGAAGGGGGCGAAGGTTGAGTTTGGCTACACCTTC
-	TRBD1	TRBJ1-3	TRBV6-4	CASSPTGDPGNTIYF	TGTGCCAGCAGTCCGACAGGGGACCCTGGAAACACCATATATTTT
-	-	TRBJ2-1	TRBV2	CASRNGGGPNNEQFF	TGTGCCAGCAGAAACGGAGGAGGGCCCAACAATGAGCAGTTCTTC
-	-	TRBJ2-1	TRBV6-1	CASSEVGARGLVEQFF	TGTGCCAGCAGTGAAGTGGGGGCTAGAGGGCTGGTTGAGCAGTTCTTC
-	-	TRBJ1-2	TRBV2	CASREAGANYGYTF	TGTGCCAGCCGGGAGGCAGGGGCTAACTATGGCTACACCTTC
-	TRBD1	TRBJ1-1	TRBV23-1	CASSRGTGENTEAFF	TGCGCCAGCAGTCGGGGGACAGGTGAGAACACTGAAGCTTTCTTT
-	TRBD2	TRBJ2-7	TRBV28	CASSFYGSGTYEQYF	TGTGCCAGCAGTTTTTACGGTAGCGGGACCTACGAGCAGTACTTC
-	TRBD2	TRBJ2-1	TRBV18	CASSPRLAGEGGQFF	TGTGCCAGCTCACCAAGACTAGCGGGAGAGGGCGGGCAGTTCTTC
-	-	TRBJ2-7	TRBV11-3	CASSLEAHGSYEQYF	TGTGCCAGCAGCTTAGAAGCACATGGGTCCTACGAGCAGTACTTC
-	TRBD1	TRBJ2-7	TRBV6-5	CASRRDRSTYEQYF	TGTGCCAGCAGGCGGGACAGGTCAACCTACGAGCAGTACTTC
-	-	TRBJ1-5	TRBV7-6	CASSSDSYQPQHF	TGTGCCAGCAGCTCTGACAGTTATCAGCCCCAGCATTTT
-	-	TRBJ1-5	TRBV7-6	CASSQTGFGNQPQHF	TGTGCCAGCAGCCAAACAGGGTTTGGCAATCAGCCCCAGCATTTT
few	-	TRBJ2-5	TRBV25-1	CASSERGRVKGETQYF	TGTGCCAGCAGTGAAAGGGGCAGGGTAAAAGGGGAGACCCAGTACTTC
-	-	TRBJ2-7	TRBV7-2	CASSLRGVGEQYF	TGTGCCAGCAGCTTACGGGGAGTTGGCGAGCAGTACTTC
-	-	TRBJ2-2	TRBV5-1	CASSLTITGELFF	TGCGCCAGCAGCTTGACAATCACCGGGGAGCTGTTTTTT
-	-	TRBJ2-3	TRBV5-4	CASSLGMTRTDTQYF	TGTGCCAGCAGCTTGGGGATGACTCGCACAGATACGCAGTATTTT
few	-	TRBJ1-3	TRBV9	CASSVAGGKENTIYF	TGTGCCAGCAGCGTAGCGGGCGGGAAGGAAAACACCATATATTTT
-	-	TRBJ2-6	TRBV4-3	CASSQDTPRSGANVLTF	TGCGCCAGCAGCCAAGATACACCTCGCTCTGGGGCCAACGTCCTGACTTTC